What follows is one T cell receptor beta chain and its context. The antigen it recognizes is unknown. Base qualities are not recorded, but no much larger clone differs from it by a single base. TCRbeta CDR3 regions were amplified from genomic DNA using the immunoSEQ Assay, a bias-controlled multiplex PCR. As for the original processing: Nucleated cell counts per sample were estimated from amplification of reference gene primers within the assay. To quantify the absolute abundance of each unique TCRbeta CDR3 rearrangement, sequence reads were collapsed and filtered. Productive Simpson clonality was computed per sample as the square root of Simpson's diversity index over productive rearrangements. TCRdb re-hosts the immuneACCESS table, in-frame sequences only. Its copies lack some clones; in the studies checked, an unresolved V gene accounts for under half of them, and the cause for the rest is not known. V and J calls and clone size are given by that table; D and trimming were obtained from the DNA. This sample has 100,000 to 120,000 clones in its table, and roughly 88% of those were observed once. The top ten clones comprise 2% to 3% of the sample.

These data originate in a study of blood T cell repertoires in COVID-19 (TCRdb year 2020). Looking at the study overall: The collaborator samples originated in the United States, Italy and Spain and spanned the acute and convalescent phases of COVID-19. The material from the prospective study consisted of cDNA or gDNA derived from T cells, B-cell-depleted T cells, or PBMCs. Subjects who had been exposed to COVID-19, were actively infected with it, or had recovered from it provided the deeply sampled blood TCRbeta repertoires that made up the dataset. The repertoires were released in a freely available public database meant as a resource for research on the immune response to SARS-CoV-2. Samples were obtained from the ongoing ImmuneRACE study (first 160 participants) and from 1,200 or so subjects provided by 6 global collaborators. A de-identified subject ID, COVID-19 status, age in years and sex were almost always included in the sample metadata. Where available, HLA class I and class II types were obtained from metadata supplied by the sample provider rather than from assay-based typing. The research as a whole found: How much clinical and demographic metadata was included differed by source and by participant, and the metadata was provided uncurated.

The collaborating institutions used their own protocols to collect whole blood in K2EDTA tubes. Collaborator samples were shipped for TCRbeta analysis as frozen whole blood, isolated PBMCs, or DNA extracted from either sample type. The trim is 5 bases for V and 0 bases for J, with a gap of 19 bases between the germline ends. In the germline V gene (reference sequence), CDR1 corresponds to LNHNV and CDR2 to YYDKDF. Measured from the cysteine to the phenylalanine, the CDR3 is 17 residues long. Of all the DNA, just the CDR3 is kept, 51 bases in frame from base 1. This receptor was identified in a human donor in a cohort sampled during active COVID-19. Sequencing was carried out using peripheral blood. The V gene is TRBV15 and the J gene is TRBJ1-2; TRBD1 is possibly the D segment (5 matching bases). The CDR3 region has the sequence CATSPKLAGTSNYGYTF. The bases are TGTGCCACCAGCCCCAAGCTGGCAGGGACTTCTAACTATGGCTACACCTTC.